Following are 31 T cell receptor beta chains from one sample sequenced in a study of Graves' ophthalmopathy and Graves' hyperthyroidism. CDR3 regions of TCR beta were amplified from RNA transcripts. HTBI-primed RT-PCR formed the first round, and a multiplex PCR formed the second. TCRdb processed the multiplex PCR reads anew with MiXCR; each CDR3 protein has one entry. The sample lists approximately 410,000 distinct CDR3 sequences; 15% were seen once. The material sequenced was peripheral blood. The receptors were sampled from a woman between 18 and 29 years old with stable Graves' hyperthyroidism.

This clonotype was counted many times. V and J are TRBV7-6 and TRBJ1-5, with TRBD1 matching over 8 bases. Germline CDR1 and CDR2: SGHVS and FNYEAQ. The CDR3 spans 17 residues. J gave up 3 bases and V 7 bases, and 14 bases lay outside the gene matches. The CDR3 sequence is CASNHRGVGGVNQPQHF. The CDR3 nucleotides are TGTGCCAGCAACCACAGGGGGGTAGGGGGCGTCAATCAGCCCCAGCATTTT.

This chain links TRBV15 with TRBJ2-2; D is possibly TRBD1 (7 bases). The CDR3 has 15 residues. The V end was cut by 3 bases, the J end by 5 bases, with 13 bases between. CDR1 is LNHNV, CDR2 YYDKDF, per germline (reference sequence). This CDR3 is CATSREGARTGELFF. The CDR3 DNA follows: TGTGCCACCAGCAGGGAGGGGGCTAGAACCGGGGAGCTGTTTTTT.

At least ten counts were recorded for this clonotype. The CDR3 spells CASSRDRGPIYGYTF. CDR3 nucleotide sequence: TGTGCCAGCAGCCGAGACAGGGGGCCCATCTATGGCTACACCTTC. The chain is built from TRBV7-6 and TRBJ1-2, with TRBD1 identical over 10 bases. Trimming removed 5 bases from V and 4 bases from J; junction bases left unmatched: 7. This CDR3 is 15 amino acids long. CDR1 and CDR2 (germline): SGHVS, FNYEAQ. Full variable domain (outside the CDR3, taken from reference TRBV7-6 and TRBJ1-2): GAGVSQSPRYKVTKRGQDVALRCDPISGHVSLYWYRQALGQGPEFLTYFNYEAQQDKSGLPNDRFSAERPEGSISTLTIQRTEQRDSAMYRCASSRDRGPIYGYTFGSGTRLTVV.

This clonotype showed up just a few times. Since a much larger clone is just one base distant, this may be a read error. V and J are TRBV9 and TRBJ1-2; D gene ambiguous. V was trimmed by 3 bases and J by 6 bases, leaving 9 bases between them. The CDR3 is made up of 12 amino acids. Per the germline V gene, CDR1 is SGDLS and CDR2 is YYNGEE. The CDR3 loop is CASSDGVHGYTF. The CDR3 nucleotides read TGTGCCAGCAGCGACGGGGTCCATGGCTACACCTTC.

In this sample, this clonotype turned up a few times. J is TRBJ1-3 and V is TRBV4-1; no clear D gene. CDR1 and CDR2 (germline): MGHRA, YSYEKL. Trimming took 3 bases from V and 11 from J, leaving 17 bases between them. The CDR3 runs to 14 residues. This CDR3 is CASSQPTSQRAIYF. CDR3 bases: TGCGCCAGCAGCCAGCCTACCTCTCAACGGGCCATATATTTT.

The chain carries TRBV11-2 and TRBJ2-3; either TRBD1 or TRBD2 may fit D (5 bases each). V was trimmed by 5 bases and J by 5 bases, leaving 14 bases between them. The CDR3 sequence is 14 residues long. In germline, CDR1 is SGHAT, CDR2 FQNNGV. The CDR3, as DNA: TGTGCCAGCAGCCCGAGGGGATTCGGAGATACGCAGTATTTT. Its translation is CASSPRGFGDTQYF.

This clonotype has only a few counts. This chain joins TRBV5-6 and TRBJ1-1; 10 bases are shared with TRBD1. V trimming: 4 bases; J trimming: 11 bases; junction bases outside the gene matches: 14. CDR1 is SGHDT, CDR2 YYEEEE, per germline. The CDR3 sequence is 15 residues long. Written as DNA, the CDR3 is TGTGCCAGCAGCACTCCGACAGGGGGCGGGTATGGGGCTTTCTTT. Translation gives CASSTPTGGGYGAFF.

Ten or more counts support this clonotype. The CDR3 coding sequence is TGTGCCAGCAGAGGCGGCACCGCGGAGACCCAGTACTTC. Its protein is CASRGGTAETQYF. The chain uses TRBV2 and TRBJ2-5; D is undetermined. Per germline, CDR1 SNHLY and CDR2 FYNNEI. This CDR3 has 13 residues. The germline V and J ends were trimmed by 6 bases and 5 bases, with 13 bases remaining between them.

This clonotype has a handful of counts. CDR3 nucleotides: TGTGCCAGCAGTCCCACCGGGACGGGCTACGAGCAGTACTTC. Translation gives CASSPTGTGYEQYF. The gene calls are TRBV27 and TRBJ2-7, with D possibly being TRBD1 or TRBD2 (5 bases each). V was trimmed by 5 bases and J by 3 bases, leaving 14 bases between them. Germline V gene lookup returns CDR1 MNHEY and CDR2 SMNVEV (reference sequence). This CDR3 has 14 residues.

This clonotype was seen many times. This sequence joins TRBV24-1 and TRBJ1-5; possible D gene TRBD1, 5 bases. The CDR3 covers 13 residues. Germline-derived CDR1 and CDR2 are KGHDR and SFDVKD. Deletions cut 7 bases from V and 1 base from J, with 7 bases between. DNA for the CDR3: TGTGCCACCAGACAGGCGAGCAATCAGCCCCAGCATTTT. Its protein is CATRQASNQPQHF.

This clonotype occurred a few times. This CDR3 reads CASRSGAGPTEAFF. The CDR3 DNA sequence: TGTGCCAGCAGATCCGGCGCGGGTCCCACTGAAGCTTTCTTT. This sequence joins TRBV25-1 and TRBJ1-1; D not resolved. Trimming removed 6 bases from V and 4 bases from J, with 15 bases in between. The germline V gene has CDR1 MGHDK and CDR2 SYGVNS. The CDR3 has 14 residues.

There are many counts of this clonotype. V gene TRBV6-1 combines with J gene TRBJ1-5; 7 bases map to TRBD1. The CDR3 covers 15 residues. The trim removed 6 bases at V and 6 bases at J, leaving 11 bases unmatched. Germline V gene lookup returns CDR1 MNHNS and CDR2 SASEGT. Here the CDR3 DNA reads TGTGCCAGCAGGGAGACAGGGAGCGGTTCTCAGCCCCAGCATTTT. It codes for CASRETGSGSQPQHF.

This clonotype was recorded at least ten times. The chain has TRBV12-3 or TRBV12-4 and TRBJ1-1, with a tentative D call TRBD1 (5 bases). Trimming pared 9 bases from V and 5 bases from J, leaving 19 bases between. The CDR3 spans 14 residues. The CDR3 sequence: CASRFAGEGTEAFF. The DNA of the CDR3 is TGTGCCAGTAGGTTTGCCGGCGAGGGGACTGAAGCTTTCTTT.

This clonotype showed up many times. The V and J genes are TRBV7-8 and TRBJ1-5; possible D gene TRBD1, 5 bases. Germline-derived CDR1 and CDR2 are SGHVS and FQNEAQ. This CDR3 is 15 amino acids long. V lost 5 bases to trimming and J lost 4 bases, with 15 bases between them. CDR3 in amino acids: CASSPPIPGNQPQHF. CDR3 coding DNA: TGTGCCAGCAGCCCACCTATCCCAGGGAATCAGCCCCAGCATTTT.

This clonotype has ten or more counts. The rearrangement uses TRBV12-3 or TRBV12-4 and TRBJ1-2, with D possibly TRBD1 on 5 matching bases. Trimming removed 2 bases from V and 7 bases from J, with 11 bases in between. This CDR3 contains 13 residues. CDR3 in DNA: TGTGCCAGCAGTTTATGGCAGGGAATTGGCTACACCTTC. This codes for CASSLWQGIGYTF.

This clonotype has a count of ten or more. The gene calls are TRBV20-1 and TRBJ2-7, with 7 bases identical to TRBD2. CDR3 length equals 13 residues. Germline trimming cut 5 bases from V and 9 bases from J; bases unmatched to any gene: 13. Germline V CDR1 and CDR2: DFQATT, SNEGSKA (reference sequence). The CDR3 region is CSAPRERGERQYF. The CDR3 coding sequence is TGCAGTGCTCCCCGGGAACGGGGGGAACGGCAGTACTTC.

The chain carries TRBV6-2 or TRBV6-3 and TRBJ2-7, with TRBD2 as a possible D gene (6 bases). With 2 bases removed from V and 3 bases from J, the gap between germline ends came to 26 bases. The germline V gene encodes CDR1 MNHEY and CDR2 SVGEGT. This CDR3 region has 19 residues. CDR3 nucleotide sequence: TGTGCCAGCAGTTACACTCGAGGGAAGGCGGGATCGGAAGTCTACGAGCAGTACTTC. It yields the protein CASSYTRGKAGSEVYEQYF.

V is TRBV20-1 and J is TRBJ2-5, with TRBD2 identical over 15 bases. CDR1 is DFQATT, CDR2 SNEGSKA, per germline (reference sequence). J gave up 1 base and V 1 base, and 4 bases lay outside the gene matches. The CDR3 has 17 amino acids. The CDR3 nucleotides are TGCAGTGCTAGAGGTGGGACTAGCGGGGGGTTCCAAGAGACCCAGTACTTC. As protein: CSARGGTSGGFQETQYF.

Concerning this clonotype itself: One junction end disagrees with the germline gene, perhaps due to a read error. The rearrangement links TRBV11-2 to TRBJ2-7; D might be TRBD1 (7 bases). The CDR3 is 16 amino acids. CDR1 is SGHAT, CDR2 FQNNGV, per germline. Written as DNA, the CDR3 is TGTGCCAGCAGCTTAACTCATGGACAGGCGGACTACGGGCAGTACTTC. It is translated as CASSLTHGQADYGQYF.

The chain couples TRBV9 to TRBJ1-1; D remains unclear. The CDR3 totals 15 residues. Trimming pared 0 bases from V and 0 bases from J, leaving 9 bases between. CDR1 SGDLS and CDR2 YYNGEE come from the germline V gene. The CDR3 loop reads CASSVDGYLNTEAFF. The CDR3 region has the DNA TGTGCCAGCAGCGTAGATGGCTATTTGAACACTGAAGCTTTCTTT.

The chain couples TRBV7-2 to TRBJ2-2, with 10 bases lining up with TRBD2. The V gene's germline CDR1 is SGHTA and CDR2 FQGNSA. J gave up 6 bases and V 4 bases, and 5 bases lay outside the gene matches. The CDR3 loop spans 15 amino acids. CDR3 sequence (DNA): TGTGCCAGCAGCTACCAGCGGGGGGGGGCCGGGGAGCTGTTTTTT. It is translated as CASSYQRGGAGELFF.

In its sample, this clonotype was seen many times. The V gene is TRBV7-8, the J gene TRBJ2-7; D is tentatively TRBD1 or TRBD2 (6 bases each). This CDR3 contains 14 residues. Germline CDR1 SGHVS, CDR2 FQNEAQ. V was shortened by 6 bases and J by 7 bases, with 19 bases between the two germline ends. As DNA, the CDR3 is TGTGCCAGCAGTCAACCTAGGGGGGTTGGGGAGCAGTACTTC. This encodes CASSQPRGVGEQYF.

The sample holds many counts of this clonotype. This chain joins TRBV6-2 or TRBV6-3 and TRBJ2-5, with D hard to call. V gave up 4 bases and J gave up 0 bases, with 9 bases separating them. CDR1 MNHEY and CDR2 SVGEGT come from the germline V gene. There are 14 residues in the CDR3. This CDR3 reads CASSLVRYQETQYF. The CDR3 DNA sequence: TGTGCCAGCAGTTTGGTTAGATACCAAGAGACCCAGTACTTC.

V and J are TRBV12-3 or TRBV12-4 and TRBJ1-1; the D gene is possibly TRBD1 (6 bases). The CDR3 loop spans 17 amino acids. The ends were cut back, 4 bases at V and 1 base at J, with 19 bases in the middle. In DNA form, the CDR3 reads TGTGCCAGCAGTTCTATATATGCAGGGGAGACGAACACTGAAGCTTTCTTT. This encodes CASSSIYAGETNTEAFF.

This sequence joins TRBV7-2 and TRBJ2-6; D is undetermined. The CDR3 consists of 17 residues. V gave up 5 bases and J gave up 0 bases, with 14 bases separating them. CDR1 and CDR2 (germline): SGHTA, FQGNSA. The CDR3 coding sequence is TGTGCCAGCAGCAAACCCGGCGGTCGCTCTGGGGCCAACGTCCTGACTTTC. Translation gives CASSKPGGRSGANVLTF.

J is TRBJ2-1 and V is TRBV3-1, with D perhaps matching TRBD1 or TRBD2 (6 bases each). Germline V gives CDR1 LGHDT, CDR2 YNNKEL (reference sequence). V lost 0 bases to trimming and J lost 4 bases, with 13 bases between them. CDR3 size: 16 residues. As DNA, the CDR3 is TGTGCCAGCAGCCAAGATCCCGGGGGCTCGTACAATGAGCAGTTCTTC. Translating gives CASSQDPGGSYNEQFF.

This clonotype was found many times. V is TRBV6-1 and J is TRBJ1-1; D may be TRBD1 (5 bases). Trimming pared 6 bases from V and 0 bases from J, leaving 14 bases between. This CDR3 is built from 15 residues. The germline V gene has CDR1 MNHNS and CDR2 SASEGT. Written as DNA, the CDR3 is TGTGCCAGCAGAATCGGGGCTTACATGAACACTGAAGCTTTCTTT. Translated: CASRIGAYMNTEAFF.

In this sample, this clonotype turned up once. V gene TRBV2 combines with J gene TRBJ1-2, with a possible D match to TRBD1 (5 bases). Trimming removed 7 bases at V and 1 base at J, with 10 bases between. Looked up from germline, CDR1 is SNHLY and CDR2 is FYNNEI. The length of the CDR3 is 13 residues. The CDR3 DNA sequence: TGTGCCAGCACCAGACAGATTAACTATGGCTACACCTTC. Encoded protein: CASTRQINYGYTF.

At least ten counts were recorded for this clonotype. The rearrangement uses TRBV28 and TRBJ2-7, with 10 bases that match TRBD1. The junction had 8 bases not matched to a gene; V was cut back by 5 bases and J by 4 bases. Germline CDR1 reads MDHEN; CDR2 reads SYDVKM. This CDR3 has 15 residues. For the CDR3, the DNA is TGTGCCAGCAGTCCGGCCCGGGACAGGGGTTACGAGCAGTACTTC. Protein product: CASSPARDRGYEQYF.

This clonotype has at least ten counts. The rearrangement joins TRBV11-2 to TRBJ2-6; D possibly matches TRBD1 or TRBD2 (6 bases each). CDR3 size: 16 residues. V was trimmed by 11 bases and J by 4 bases, leaving 21 bases between them. The V gene's germline CDR1 is SGHAT and CDR2 FQNNGV. As DNA, the CDR3 is TGTGCCGGCCGAGGTGGGGGGCCGTCCGGGGCCAACGTCCTGACTTTC. Amino acids: CAGRGGGPSGANVLTF. Drawing the rest from reference TRBV11-2 and TRBJ2-6, the complete variable domain is EAGVAQSPRYKIIEKRQSVAFWCNPISGHATLYWYQQILGQGPKLLIQFQNNGVVDDSQLPKDRFSAERLKGVDSTLKIQPAKLEDSAVYLCAGRGGGPSGANVLTFGAGSRLTVL.

J is TRBJ1-1 and V is TRBV6-5; TRBD1 matches 7 bases. Per germline, CDR1 MNHEY and CDR2 SVGAGI. This CDR3 comprises 14 residues. J was trimmed by 4 bases and V by 2 bases; bases with no gene match: 4. CDR3 DNA sequence: TGTGCCAGCAGTTACAGACAGGGCGGCACTGAAGCTTTCTTT. It codes for CASSYRQGGTEAFF.